A single sample gave rise to the 15 T cell receptor beta chains below, sequenced in a study of Graves' ophthalmopathy and Graves' hyperthyroidism. Using RNA transcripts, the TCR beta CDR3 regions were amplified. Investigators did first-round RT-PCR with HTBI primers, then second-round multiplex PCR. TCRdb called the multiplex PCR reads again in MiXCR, with one record for every CDR3 protein. The sample lists 650,000 to 800,000 distinct CDR3 sequences, about 41% occurring once. The specimen was peripheral blood. These receptors originate from an adult man with Graves' ophthalmopathy.

This clonotype showed up many times. The chain has TRBV10-3 and TRBJ2-7; D possibly corresponds to TRBD1 (5 bases). The CDR3 runs to 15 residues. Germline V CDR1 and CDR2: ENHRY, SYGVKD. V lost 0 bases and J 7 bases, leaving 16 bases between the germline ends. CDR3 loop: CAISESTGAVGEQYF. As DNA, the CDR3 is TGTGCCATCAGTGAGTCGACTGGGGCAGTCGGGGAGCAGTACTTC.

This clonotype was counted between two and nine times. The chain couples TRBV5-4 to TRBJ2-5; 9 positions agree with TRBD2. The CDR3 consists of 17 residues. CDR1 and CDR2 (germline): SGHNT, YYREEE (reference sequence). V dropped 0 bases and J dropped 5; count of bases not matched to a gene: 11. This CDR3 reads CASSLGQARGGLETQYF. DNA for the CDR3: TGTGCCAGCAGCTTGGGGCAGGCGCGGGGGGGCCTCGAGACCCAGTACTTC.

In regard to this clonotype: Just one base apart from a much larger clone, this may be a read error. The chain links TRBV20-1 to TRBJ2-7, with TRBD2 matching 12 bases. Trimming cost V 5 bases and J 2 bases; bases outside gene matches: 4. The CDR3 totals 14 residues. Germline V gives CDR1 DFQATT, CDR2 SNEGSKA (reference sequence). DNA of the CDR3: TGCAGTGCTGTTAGACTAGCGGGAGCCTACGAGCAGTACTTC. It codes for CSAVRLAGAYEQYF.

For this clonotype: This may be a read error, as it is one base from a much larger clone. The chain combines TRBV9 with TRBJ2-7; 7 bases match TRBD2. The ends lost 0 bases at V and 6 bases at J; junction bases unmatched: 9. Germline values: CDR1 SGDLS, CDR2 YYNGEE. This CDR3 comprises 15 residues. The CDR3 spells CASSVAGGPAGEQYF. Written as DNA, the CDR3 is TGTGCCAGCAGCGTAGCGGGAGGCCCGGCGGGCGAGCAGTACTTC.

In its sample, this clonotype was seen many times. The V gene is TRBV7-8, the J gene TRBJ2-7, with TRBD2 as a possible D gene (6 bases). The germline V and J ends were trimmed by 4 bases and 2 bases, with 12 bases remaining between them. The CDR3 loop spans 14 amino acids. The V gene's germline CDR1 is SGHVS and CDR2 FQNEAQ. The CDR3 coding sequence is TGTGCCAGCAGCTCGGGACTCATACCCTACGAGCAGTACTTC. Translation gives CASSSGLIPYEQYF.

This clonotype was observed a few times. The chain links TRBV7-9 to TRBJ1-1, with D tentatively TRBD1 (5 bases). V was clipped by 5 bases and J by 4 bases, with 17 bases between them. The CDR3 runs 15 residues. Germline CDR1 reads SEHNR; CDR2 reads FQNEAQ (reference sequence). In DNA, the CDR3 is TGTGCCAGCAGCCAAGAAGGCGGGGGTAGCACTGAAGCTTTCTTT. It codes for CASSQEGGGSTEAFF. Supplemented by reference TRBV7-9 and TRBJ1-1, the full variable domain reads DTGVSQNPRHKITKRGQNVTFRCDPISEHNRLYWYRQTLGQGPEFLTYFQNEAQLEKSRLLSDRFSAERPKGSFSTLEIQRTEQGDSAMYLCASSQEGGGSTEAFFGQGTRLTVV.

This clonotype was counted a few times. The chain employs TRBV5-4 and TRBJ1-6, with D tentatively TRBD1 (5 bases). CDR1 is SGHNT, CDR2 YYREEE, per germline (reference sequence). The CDR3 runs to 15 residues. Trimming removed 4 bases from V and 9 bases from J, with 17 bases in between. The CDR3, as DNA: TGTGCCAGCAGCGTGACCGGGATAGGGGTTTCACCCCTCCACTTT. Amino acids: CASSVTGIGVSPLHF.

The chain is built from TRBV14 and TRBJ1-4; maybe TRBD1 (6 bases). Germline CDR1 reads SGHDN; CDR2 reads FVKESK. Trimming stripped 4 bases from V and 8 bases from J, with 14 bases between. The CDR3 covers 14 residues. DNA of the CDR3: TGTGCCAGCAGCCCCCGGGTAGGGGGAGAAAAACTGTTTTTT. Translation: CASSPRVGGEKLFF.

In its sample, this clonotype was seen many times. The chain joins TRBV7-8 to TRBJ1-2, with D hard to call. Germline V gene lookup returns CDR1 SGHVS and CDR2 FQNEAQ. The CDR3 is made up of 13 amino acids. The germline V and J ends were trimmed by 5 bases and 2 bases, with 9 bases remaining between them. CDR3 sequence reads: CASSQDLNYGYTF. The CDR3 DNA sequence: TGTGCCAGCAGCCAGGACCTGAACTATGGCTACACCTTC.

This clonotype was observed at least ten times. The genes are TRBV5-1 and TRBJ2-7; 11 bases are shared with TRBD1. V lost 4 bases to trimming and J lost 3 bases; unmatched junction nucleotides: 6. Looked up from germline, CDR1 is SGHRS and CDR2 is YFSETQ. CDR3 length equals 15 residues. The CDR3 sequence is CASSARDRGFYEQYF. The CDR3 coding sequence is TGCGCCAGCAGCGCCCGGGACAGGGGGTTCTACGAGCAGTACTTC.

This clonotype was counted ten times or more. The chain recombines TRBV19 with TRBJ1-5, with unresolved D. CDR1 LNHDA and CDR2 SQIVND come from the germline V gene (reference sequence). V dropped 3 bases and J dropped 2 bases, with 11 bases sitting between them. This CDR3 region has 15 residues. The CDR3 loop reads CASSMEGFGNQPQHF. CDR3 bases: TGTGCCAGTAGTATGGAAGGTTTCGGCAATCAGCCCCAGCATTTT.

This clonotype was counted ten times or more. The germline gene is not matched at one end of the junction; a read error may be the cause. The rearrangement links TRBV10-3 to TRBJ1-1; D not resolved. The CDR3 is 12 amino acids. Germline assignment: CDR1 ENHRY and CDR2 SYGVKD. CDR3 nucleotides: TGTGCCAGCAGTGCGCGTGATCGATTCCCTTTCTTT. Translation gives CASSARDRFPFF.

This clonotype has ten or more counts. Its ends do not fully match the called genes, so a read error is possible. This chain uses TRBV10-3 with TRBJ1-1; D unresolved. This CDR3 spans 14 amino acids. Germline V CDR1 and CDR2: ENHRY, SYGVKD. The CDR3 loop is CASSYRVENTEAFF. The CDR3 nucleotides read TGTGCCAGCAGTTATCGGGTAGAGAACACTGAAGCTTTCTTT.

The chain recombines TRBV7-2 with TRBJ2-5; 8 bases match TRBD2. This CDR3 region has 16 residues. CDR1 is SGHTA and CDR2 is FQGNSA in the germline V gene. V gave up 3 bases and J gave up 2 bases; unmatched junction bases: 8. The CDR3 spells CASSFGGSGAQETQYF. The CDR3 DNA reads TGTGCCAGCAGCTTTGGCGGTAGCGGGGCTCAAGAGACCCAGTACTTC.

The chain is built from TRBV6-6 and TRBJ1-5; D is undetermined. V lost 6 bases and J lost 6, with 21 bases in between. CDR1 and CDR2 from the germline V gene are MNHNY and SVGAGI (reference sequence). The CDR3 totals 16 residues. The CDR3 reads CASRDRGWVGGQPQHF. Here the CDR3 DNA reads TGTGCCAGCAGAGACCGAGGTTGGGTCGGAGGTCAGCCCCAGCATTTT.